The 14 T cell receptor beta chains listed next were all sequenced from one sample in a study of T cell responses to AZD1222 COVID-19 vaccine (dated by TCRdb to the early 2020s). Libraries were built with the immunoSEQ multiplex PCR assay. As stored in TCRdb, this immuneACCESS dataset retains in-frame rearrangements with V and J assigned. A fraction of the clones does not appear; measured against another copy, unresolved V genes explain less than half of the discrepancy, and the remainder lacks a known reason. The sample yields more than 75,000 clones; around 88% were counted once. The leading ten clones occupy over 6.5% of the sample. The time point tag for this specimen amounts to: baseline before first vaccination. This sample comprised peripheral blood, obtained on day 0 of AZD1222 vaccination. These TCRs come from an adult in good health.

The V and J genes are TRBV6-5 and TRBJ2-7; D is unresolved. This CDR3 spans 14 amino acids. The ends were cut back, 7 bases at V and 3 bases at J, with 16 bases in the middle. Germline CDR1 MNHEY, CDR2 SVGAGI. The CDR3 spells CASTPTWVGYEQYF. The CDR3 DNA sequence: TGTGCCAGCACCCCAACGTGGGTTGGCTACGAGCAGTACTTC.

The V call is TRBV7-6, the J call TRBJ1-4; D not resolved. The ends were cut back, 4 bases at V and 0 bases at J, with 9 bases in the middle. Germline-derived CDR1 and CDR2 are SGHVS and FNYEAQ. The CDR3 runs 15 residues. CDR3 DNA: TGTGCCAGCAGCTCCTCGCGTGCAACTAATGAAAAACTGTTTTTT. This encodes CASSSSRATNEKLFF.

V gene TRBV5-1 combines with J gene TRBJ2-7, with 8 nucleotides matching TRBD1. The CDR3 has 15 residues. Losses at the gene ends were 1 base for V and 2 bases for J; bases not matched to a gene: 5. The germline gives CDR1 SGHRS, CDR2 YFSETQ. CDR3 in amino acids: CASSLSGGTAYEQYF. CDR3 sequence (DNA): TGCGCCAGCAGCTTGTCAGGGGGCACCGCCTACGAGCAGTACTTC.

The chain combines TRBV24-1 with TRBJ2-3; the D gene is possibly TRBD2 (7 bases). Per germline, CDR1 KGHDR and CDR2 SFDVKD. Trimming cost V 1 base and J 6 bases, with 22 bases left between them. The CDR3 consists of 18 residues. CDR3 coding DNA: TGTGCCACCAGTGATTTCTGGTCGGGGGGTGGGGGCGAGGATACGCAGTATTTT. It encodes CATSDFWSGGGGEDTQYF.

The chain is built from TRBV5-6 and TRBJ2-6; no firm D call. The CDR3 has 16 residues. The germline V gene encodes CDR1 SGHDT and CDR2 YYEEEE. V lost 0 bases and J lost 0, with 7 bases in between. CDR3 protein: CASSLAASSGANVLTF. In DNA form, the CDR3 reads TGTGCCAGCAGCTTGGCAGCCAGCTCTGGGGCCAACGTCCTGACTTTC.

The V and J genes are TRBV5-1 and TRBJ1-1; no firm D call. Trimming took off 0 bases at V and 0 bases at J, with 9 bases between the two ends. CDR3 length: 15 residues. Germline lookup yields CDR1 SGHRS and CDR2 YFSETQ. For the CDR3, the DNA is TGCGCCAGCAGCTTGGGGTCACAGCTGAACACTGAAGCTTTCTTT. Amino acids: CASSLGSQLNTEAFF.

This chain joins TRBV5-4 and TRBJ1-3, with D hard to call. The CDR3 contains 15 residues. Looked up from germline, CDR1 is SGHNT and CDR2 is YYREEE (reference sequence). Trimming left V 0 bases short and J 0 bases short, with 7 bases between. CDR3 protein: CASSLGPISGNTIYF. The CDR3 nucleotides are TGTGCCAGCAGCTTGGGGCCAATCTCTGGAAACACCATATATTTT.

This chain uses TRBV19 with TRBJ1-5; a weak D match, TRBD1 (5 bases). CDR3 length: 16 residues. Trimming stripped 3 bases from V and 4 bases from J, with 16 bases between. CDR1 is LNHDA and CDR2 is SQIVND in the germline V gene (reference sequence). Here the CDR3 reads CASSIGGKGKNQPQHF. The DNA for the CDR3 is TGTGCCAGTAGTATTGGGGGGAAGGGGAAGAATCAGCCCCAGCATTTT.

This sequence joins TRBV18 and TRBJ1-6; tentative D call: TRBD1 (5 bases). CDR3 length: 15 residues. Trimming left V 0 bases short and J 9 bases short, with 12 bases between. Germline-derived CDR1 and CDR2 are KGHSH and LQKENI. The CDR3 DNA sequence: TGTGCCAGCTCACCACCGCTAGCCGGGGGTTCACCCCTCCACTTT. This gives the protein CASSPPLAGGSPLHF. Full variable domain (rest looked up from reference TRBV18 and TRBJ1-6): NAGVMQNPRHLVRRRGQEARLRCSPMKGHSHVYWYRQLPEEGLKFMVYLQKENIIDESGMPKERFSAEFPKEGPSILRIQQVVRGDSAAYFCASSPPLAGGSPLHFGNGTRLTVT.

This clone appeared a single time. The chain combines TRBV4-2 with TRBJ1-6, with a weak D call TRBD1 (5 bases). The germline V and J ends were trimmed by 6 bases and 0 bases, with 15 bases remaining between them. Per the germline V gene, CDR1 is LGHNA and CDR2 is YNFKEQ. This CDR3 comprises 17 residues. The CDR3 DNA follows: TGTGCCAGCAGAGAGGGGCAGATACACTCCTATAATTCACCCCTCCACTTT. This encodes CASREGQIHSYNSPLHF.

V and J are TRBV19 and TRBJ1-5; a possible D gene is TRBD1 (5 bases). The CDR3 extends over 14 amino acids. V dropped 3 bases and J dropped 7 bases, with 13 bases sitting between them. CDR1 and CDR2 (germline): LNHDA, SQIVND (reference sequence). In DNA form, the CDR3 reads TGTGCCAGTAGTATTGGGGCAGGTCTGCAGCCCCAGCATTTT. Translated: CASSIGAGLQPQHF.

The chain has TRBV11-2 and TRBJ1-2; tentatively, D is TRBD1 (6 bases). With 0 bases removed from V and 7 bases from J, the gap between germline ends came to 15 bases. CDR1 is SGHAT, CDR2 FQNNGV, per germline. The CDR3 covers 15 residues. In DNA, the CDR3 is TGTGCCAGCAGCTTAGATTGGGACAAATGGATTGGCTACACCTTC. This translates into CASSLDWDKWIGYTF.

This chain links TRBV7-2 with TRBJ1-1; D uncertain. This CDR3 has 16 amino acids. Germline CDR1 reads SGHTA; CDR2 reads FQGNSA. Between the trimmed V and J ends, which lost 2 bases and 0 bases, there was a span of 13 bases. In nucleotides, the CDR3 is TGTGCCAGCAGCTTATCTGGCACACAGATGAACACTGAAGCTTTCTTT. It codes for CASSLSGTQMNTEAFF. The variable domain in full, completed from reference TRBV7-2 and TRBJ1-1, reads GAGVSQSPSNKVTEKGKDVELRCDPISGHTALYWYRQSLGQGLEFLIYFQGNSAPDKSGLPSDRFSAERTGGSVSTLTIQRTQQEDSAVYLCASSLSGTQMNTEAFFGQGTRLTVV.

V is TRBV5-4 and J is TRBJ2-3; tentatively, D is TRBD2 (7 bases). The V end was cut by 0 bases, the J end by 3 bases, with 11 bases between. CDR1 and CDR2 (germline): SGHNT, YYREEE (reference sequence). The CDR3 has 15 amino acids. In nucleotides, the CDR3 is TGTGCCAGCAGCTTGGATGGGGGGGCGACAGATACGCAGTATTTT. Translated, it gives CASSLDGGATDTQYF.